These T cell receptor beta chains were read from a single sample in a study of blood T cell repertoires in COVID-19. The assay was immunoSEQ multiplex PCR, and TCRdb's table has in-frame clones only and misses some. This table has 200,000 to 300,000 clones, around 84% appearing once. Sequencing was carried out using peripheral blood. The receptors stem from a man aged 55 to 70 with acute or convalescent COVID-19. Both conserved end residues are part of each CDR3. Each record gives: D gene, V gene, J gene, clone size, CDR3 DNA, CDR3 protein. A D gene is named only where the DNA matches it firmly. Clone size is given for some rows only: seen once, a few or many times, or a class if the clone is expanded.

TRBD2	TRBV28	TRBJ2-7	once	TGTGCCAGCAGCCAGGGACTATCCTACGAGCAGTACTTC	CASSQGLSYEQYF
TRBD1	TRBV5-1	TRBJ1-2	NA	TGCGCCAGCAGCTTGGGAGCCAGGGGGGAGTATGGCTACACCTTC	CASSLGARGEYGYTF
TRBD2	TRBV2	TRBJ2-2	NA	TGTGCCAGCAGTCTACTAGCGGGGGAGAACACCGGGGAGCTGTTTTTT	CASSLLAGENTGELFF
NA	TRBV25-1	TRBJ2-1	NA	TGTGCCACAGAAAAGGCAGGGATCTCCTACAATGAGCAGTTCTTC	CATEKAGISYNEQFF
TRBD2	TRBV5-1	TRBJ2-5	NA	TGCGCCAGCAGCTTGGACCCGGGACTAGCGGGGGCGATGGCGGAAGAGACCCAGTACTTC	CASSLDPGLAGAMAEETQYF
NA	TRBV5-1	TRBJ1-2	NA	TGCGCCAGCAGCTCAGGGAGGGCTAACTATGGCTACACCTTC	CASSSGRANYGYTF
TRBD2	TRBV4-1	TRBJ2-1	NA	TGCGCCAGCAGCCAAGCGGGAGGGACCGGATCCAGGTTCGCCAATGAGCAGTTCTTC	CASSQAGGTGSRFANEQFF
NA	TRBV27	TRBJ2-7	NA	TGTGCCAGCAGTTTAAGGGGTTTTCTCTACGAGCAGTACTTC	CASSLRGFLYEQYF
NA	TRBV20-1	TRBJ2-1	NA	TGCAGTGCCAGTCGGCTAGGCGATTGGAATGAGCAGTTCTTC	CSASRLGDWNEQFF
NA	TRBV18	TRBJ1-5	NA	TGTGCCAGCTCACCACGAACAGGCAATCAGCCCCAGCATTTT	CASSPRTGNQPQHF
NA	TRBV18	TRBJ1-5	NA	TGTGCCAGCTCACCACGCCCCGGGGAGTCCTTGAATCAGCCCCAGCATTTT	CASSPRPGESLNQPQHF
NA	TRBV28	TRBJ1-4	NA	TGTGCCAGCAGCCTGGGGGGGTCTAATGAAAAACTGTTTTTT	CASSLGGSNEKLFF
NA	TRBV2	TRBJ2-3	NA	TGTGCCAGCACCTCGGACGCAGGGGGCACAGATACGCAGTATTTT	CASTSDAGGTDTQYF
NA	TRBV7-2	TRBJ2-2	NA	TGTGCCAGCAGACCCGGGTTAGGCCCCACCGGGGAGCTGTTTTTT	CASRPGLGPTGELFF
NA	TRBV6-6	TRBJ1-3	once	TGTGCCAGCAGCCTACCCCCCTCTGGAAACACCATATATTTT	CASSLPPSGNTIYF
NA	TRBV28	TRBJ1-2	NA	TGTGCCAGCAGTTCCCAGGGGTTAGAATATGGCTACACCTTC	CASSSQGLEYGYTF
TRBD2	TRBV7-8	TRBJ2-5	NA	TGTGCCAGCAGCCTCCGACTAGCGGGGGGAGTAGAGACCCAGTACTTC	CASSLRLAGGVETQYF
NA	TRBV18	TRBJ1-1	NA	TGTGCCAGCCAGGGAATGAACACTGAAGCTTTCTTT	CASQGMNTEAFF
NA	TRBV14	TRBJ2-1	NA	TGTGCCAGCAGCCAGGTCGGTTTTTATGAGCAGTTCTTC	CASSQVGFYEQFF
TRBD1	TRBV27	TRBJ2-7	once	TGTGCCAGCAGTTTATTTAGGGACAGGACCGCGCAGTACTTC	CASSLFRDRTAQYF
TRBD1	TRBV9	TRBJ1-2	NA	TGTGCCAGCAGCGCCCTCCGGGACAGGGGAGGTGGCTACACCTTC	CASSALRDRGGGYTF
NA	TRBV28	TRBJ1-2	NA	TGTGCCAGCATCGCGGACTATGGCTACACCTTC	CASIADYGYTF
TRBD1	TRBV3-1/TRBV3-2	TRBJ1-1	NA	TGTGCCAGCAGCCACTTAACAGGGGGCACTGAAGCTTTCTTT	CASSHLTGGTEAFF
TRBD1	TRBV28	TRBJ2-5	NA	TGTGCCAGCAGTTTAAGGACAGGGGGGTTGGGAGAGACCCAGTACTTC	CASSLRTGGLGETQYF
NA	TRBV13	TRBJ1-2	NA	TGTGCCAGCAGCTTAGAGACAAGTGATTATGGCTACACCTTC	CASSLETSDYGYTF
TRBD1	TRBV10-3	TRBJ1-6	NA	TGTGCCATCAGTGGGACAGGGTGGAATTCACCCCTCCACTTT	CAISGTGWNSPLHF
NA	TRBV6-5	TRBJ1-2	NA	TGTGCCAGCAGTTATGGTACAGGGAGCGGCTACACCTTC	CASSYGTGSGYTF
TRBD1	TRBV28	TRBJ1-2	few	TGTGCCAGCAGTTCAAGCCTAGGGACAGGTCTATATGGCTACACCTTC	CASSSSLGTGLYGYTF
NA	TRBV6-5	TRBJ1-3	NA	TGTGCCAGCAGTTACTCGATGGCATCCTCTGGAAACACCATATATTTT	CASSYSMASSGNTIYF
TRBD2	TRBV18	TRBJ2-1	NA	TGTGCCAGCTCACCCCGGGGACTAGTGAATGAGCAGTTCTTC	CASSPRGLVNEQFF
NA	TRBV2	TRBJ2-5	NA	TGTGCCAGCAGTTACAAGAAAGAGACCCAGTACTTC	CASSYKKETQYF
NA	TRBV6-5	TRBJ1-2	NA	TGTGCCAGCAGCCCGGGGGGGGGTGCAATTGGCTACACCTTC	CASSPGGGAIGYTF
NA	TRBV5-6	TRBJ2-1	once	TGTGCCAGCAGCCTGTACAATGAGCAGTTCTTC	CASSLYNEQFF
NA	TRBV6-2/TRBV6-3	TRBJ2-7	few	TGTGCCAGCAGTACGACTAGGACTTTGACGACCTACGAGCAGTACTTC	CASSTTRTLTTYEQYF
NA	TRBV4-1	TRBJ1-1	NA	TGCGCCAGCAGCCAAGATCGGGACACTGAAGCTTTCTTT	CASSQDRDTEAFF
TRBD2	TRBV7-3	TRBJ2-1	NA	TGTGCCAGCAGCTTACAATCTAGGACTAGCCTTATTGAGCAGTTCTTC	CASSLQSRTSLIEQFF
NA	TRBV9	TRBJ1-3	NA	TGTGCCAGCAGCCTTAGTGCTGGAAACACCATATATTTT	CASSLSAGNTIYF
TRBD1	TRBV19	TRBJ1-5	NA	TGTGCCAGTAGTATACAGGGGGTGGTGTCGAGCAATCAGCCCCAGCATTTT	CASSIQGVVSSNQPQHF
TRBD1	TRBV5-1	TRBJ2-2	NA	TGCGCCAGCAACAGGGGGCTTCTTACCGGGGAGCTGTTTTTT	CASNRGLLTGELFF
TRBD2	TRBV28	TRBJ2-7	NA	TGTGCCAGCAGTTGGACTAGCGGGAGAAGAGACCGGGAGCAGTACTTC	CASSWTSGRRDREQYF
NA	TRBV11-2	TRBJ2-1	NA	TGTGCCAGCAGCTTAGGCGCTCGCAATGAGCAGTTCTTC	CASSLGARNEQFF
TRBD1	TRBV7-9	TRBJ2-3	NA	TGTGCCAGCAGCTTAGCCCTGGCTCCGGGACAGGACACAGATACGCAGTATTTT	CASSLALAPGQDTDTQYF
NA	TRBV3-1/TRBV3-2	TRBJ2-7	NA	TGTGCCAGCAGCCTAAGAGGGGGAAAGCAGTACTTC	CASSLRGGKQYF
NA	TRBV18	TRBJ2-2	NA	TGTGCCAGCTCACCACCGAGGAACACCGGGGAGCTGTTTTTT	CASSPPRNTGELFF
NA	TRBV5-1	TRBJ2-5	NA	TGCGCCAGCAGCATTAACTACCAAGAGACCCAGTACTTC	CASSINYQETQYF
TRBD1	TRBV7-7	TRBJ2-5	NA	TGTGCTAGCAGCTCCCGGACAGGGGAGGGAGAGACCCAGTACTTC	CASSSRTGEGETQYF